Listed here is a single T cell receptor beta chain. Living in about two dozen US areas, the participants were between about 18 and 100 years of age. Germline V gene lookup returns CDR1 SQVTM and CDR2 ANQGSEA. The CDR3 is 11 residues long. Germline trimming cut 7 bases from V and 11 bases from J; bases unmatched to any gene: 6. This record belongs to a study of blood T cell repertoires in COVID-19. In the original analysis: Reference gene primer amplification yielded estimated nucleated cell counts. Profiled with immunoSEQ multiplex PCR; TCRdb holds only in-frame clones, not every one. D and trimming were read from the DNA, whereas the V and J calls and clone size are those reported in that table. The profile shows approximately 380,000 clones, more than 75% of them singletons.

The sequenced sample was PBMCs or T cells enriched from blood (not recorded which). This receptor was identified in a young woman who had recovered from COVID-19. The genes are TRBV29-1 and TRBJ1-1, with 11 bases that match TRBD1. The CDR3 nucleotides read TGCAGCGCCGCCGGGACAGGGGGTGCTTTCTTT. Amino acids: CSAAGTGGAFF.